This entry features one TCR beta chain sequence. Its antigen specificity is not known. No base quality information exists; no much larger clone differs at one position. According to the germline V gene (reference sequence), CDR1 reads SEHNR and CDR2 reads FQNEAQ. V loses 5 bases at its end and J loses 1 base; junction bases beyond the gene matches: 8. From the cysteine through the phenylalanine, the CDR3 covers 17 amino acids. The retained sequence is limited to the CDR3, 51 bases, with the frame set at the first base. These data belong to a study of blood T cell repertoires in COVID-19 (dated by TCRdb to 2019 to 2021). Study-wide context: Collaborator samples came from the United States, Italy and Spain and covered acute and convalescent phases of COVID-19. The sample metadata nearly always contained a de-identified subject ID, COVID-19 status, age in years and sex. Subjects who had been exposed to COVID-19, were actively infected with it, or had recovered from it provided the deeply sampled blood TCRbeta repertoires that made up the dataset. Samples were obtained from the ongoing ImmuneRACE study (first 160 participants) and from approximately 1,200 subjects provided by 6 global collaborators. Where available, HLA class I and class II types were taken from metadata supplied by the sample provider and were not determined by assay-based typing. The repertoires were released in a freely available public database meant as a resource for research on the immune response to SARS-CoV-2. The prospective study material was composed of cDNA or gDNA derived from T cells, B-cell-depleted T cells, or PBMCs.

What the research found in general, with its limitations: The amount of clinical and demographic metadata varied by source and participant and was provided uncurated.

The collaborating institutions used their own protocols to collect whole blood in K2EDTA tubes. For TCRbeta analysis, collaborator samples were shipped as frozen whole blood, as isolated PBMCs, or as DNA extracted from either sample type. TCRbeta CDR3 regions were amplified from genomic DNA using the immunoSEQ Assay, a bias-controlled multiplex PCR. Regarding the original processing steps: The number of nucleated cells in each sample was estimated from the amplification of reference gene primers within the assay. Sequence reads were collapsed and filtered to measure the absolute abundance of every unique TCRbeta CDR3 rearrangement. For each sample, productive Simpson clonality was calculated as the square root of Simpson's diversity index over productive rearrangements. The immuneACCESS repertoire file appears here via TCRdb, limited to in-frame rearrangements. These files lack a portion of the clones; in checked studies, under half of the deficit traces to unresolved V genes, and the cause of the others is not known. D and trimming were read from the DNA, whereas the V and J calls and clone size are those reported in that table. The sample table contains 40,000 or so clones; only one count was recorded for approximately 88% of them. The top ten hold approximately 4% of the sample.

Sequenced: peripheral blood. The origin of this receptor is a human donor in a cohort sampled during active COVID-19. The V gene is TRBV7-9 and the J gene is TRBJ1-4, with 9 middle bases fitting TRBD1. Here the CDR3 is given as CASSRWTGALTNEKLFF. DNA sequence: TGTGCCAGCAGCCGTTGGACAGGGGCTCTAACTAATGAAAAACTGTTTTTT.